The 10 T cell receptor beta chains below come from one sample, sequenced in a study of T cells after posttransplantation cyclophosphamide. Produced via immunoSEQ multiplex PCR; TCRdb's table is partial and in-frame only. The sample holds about 39,000 clones, and no clone turns up only once. The sample consisted of PBMCs. Receptors originate from a woman between 50 and 59 years old in good health and a related stem cell transplant donor.

This clone has a count of ten or more. V and J are TRBV5-4 and TRBJ2-5; 10 bases are shared with TRBD2. This CDR3 has 14 amino acids. Germline loops: CDR1 SGHNT, CDR2 YYREEE (reference sequence). After removal of 4 bases from V and 4 bases from J, the junction contained 4 bases not matched to a gene. CDR3 residues: CASSQREGGETQYF. In DNA, the CDR3 is TGTGCCAGCAGCCAGCGGGAGGGAGGAGAGACCCAGTACTTC.

This clone was observed at least ten times. V gene TRBV10-3 combines with J gene TRBJ2-7, with 9 nucleotides matching TRBD1. Germline trimming cut 5 bases from V and 5 bases from J; bases unmatched to any gene: 7. There are 14 residues in the CDR3. Germline V gene lookup returns CDR1 ENHRY and CDR2 SYGVKD. The CDR3, as DNA: TGTGCCATCAGTTCGGGACAGGGTTTTAACGAGCAGTACTTC. Its translation is CAISSGQGFNEQYF.

This clone was detected ten times or more. The gene calls are TRBV19 and TRBJ2-1, with TRBD1 as a possible D gene (5 bases). The V end lost 3 bases, the J end lost 8 bases, and 11 bases lay between the germline ends. The CDR3 is 13 amino acids. The germline gives CDR1 LNHDA, CDR2 SQIVND (reference sequence). The CDR3 region has the DNA TGTGCCAGTAGTATCAGTCAGGGCTATGAGCAGTTCTTC. This sequence encodes CASSISQGYEQFF.

This clone came up many times. The chain uses TRBV11-2 and TRBJ2-3, with a tentative D call TRBD2 (5 bases). Per the germline V gene, CDR1 is SGHAT and CDR2 is FQNNGV. The V end was cut by 4 bases, the J end by 6 bases, with 5 bases between. The CDR3 runs 11 residues. The CDR3 loop reads CASSSGDTQYF. The CDR3 nucleotides are TGTGCCAGCAGCTCGGGGGATACGCAGTATTTT.

Ten or more counts support this clone. This chain connects TRBV28 to TRBJ1-3, with TRBD1 matching 7 bases. V lost 4 bases and J lost 1; bases outside the gene matches: 7. Looked up from germline, CDR1 is MDHEN and CDR2 is SYDVKM. The CDR3 is 16 amino acids. CDR3 nucleotide sequence: TGTGCCAGCAGTTCGGCCGCAGGGGGATCTGGAAACACCATATATTTT. Translated, it gives CASSSAAGGSGNTIYF.

This clone was counted at least ten times. One end of the junction is discordant with germline, which a read error may explain. The chain combines TRBV4-1 with TRBJ1-6, with 7 bases lining up with TRBD1. The CDR3 contains 14 residues. Germline V lookup: CDR1 MGHRA, CDR2 YSYEKL. The CDR3 spells CASGQSRGLSPLHF. The CDR3 coding sequence is TGCGCCAGCGGCCAGAGTAGGGGGCTGTCACCCCTCCACTTT.

This clone was recorded many times. This chain uses TRBV28 with TRBJ1-3, with 8 bases aligning to TRBD1. The CDR3 contains 15 residues. With 5 bases clipped from V and 7 bases from J, the junction kept 10 bases outside the gene matches. Germline lookup yields CDR1 MDHEN and CDR2 SYDVKM. The CDR3 bases are TGTGCCAGCAGTGTTCCCCTTCGGACAGGGAACACCATATATTTT. It encodes CASSVPLRTGNTIYF.

This clone was counted at least ten times. This chain connects TRBV4-3 to TRBJ1-2; the D is unclear. CDR1 and CDR2 from the germline V gene are LGHNA and YSLEER. The CDR3 spans 14 residues. The V end lost 0 bases, the J end lost 3 bases, and 8 bases lay between the germline ends. The CDR3 DNA is TGCGCCAGCAGCCAAGATCTGAGAGACTATGGCTACACCTTC. This encodes CASSQDLRDYGYTF.

This clone was counted at least ten times. The V and J genes are TRBV14 and TRBJ1-1, with D unresolved. The CDR3 extends over 13 amino acids. Germline V lookup: CDR1 SGHDN, CDR2 FVKESK. V was cut by 5 bases and J by 1 base, with 8 bases left in between. The CDR3 loop is CASSEKANTEAFF. CDR3 nucleotide sequence: TGTGCCAGCAGCGAGAAAGCGAACACTGAAGCTTTCTTT.

This clone appeared many times. CDR3 sequence (DNA): TGCGCCAGCAGCGTGGACAGGGGGCGGAACACTGAAGCTTTCTTT. The encoded protein is CASSVDRGRNTEAFF. The genes are TRBV5-1 and TRBJ1-1, with 11 positions matching TRBD1. The germline CDR1 and CDR2 sequences are SGHRS and YFSETQ. There are 15 residues in the CDR3. The J segment lost 1 base and the V segment lost 4 bases, leaving 3 bases of the junction unmatched.